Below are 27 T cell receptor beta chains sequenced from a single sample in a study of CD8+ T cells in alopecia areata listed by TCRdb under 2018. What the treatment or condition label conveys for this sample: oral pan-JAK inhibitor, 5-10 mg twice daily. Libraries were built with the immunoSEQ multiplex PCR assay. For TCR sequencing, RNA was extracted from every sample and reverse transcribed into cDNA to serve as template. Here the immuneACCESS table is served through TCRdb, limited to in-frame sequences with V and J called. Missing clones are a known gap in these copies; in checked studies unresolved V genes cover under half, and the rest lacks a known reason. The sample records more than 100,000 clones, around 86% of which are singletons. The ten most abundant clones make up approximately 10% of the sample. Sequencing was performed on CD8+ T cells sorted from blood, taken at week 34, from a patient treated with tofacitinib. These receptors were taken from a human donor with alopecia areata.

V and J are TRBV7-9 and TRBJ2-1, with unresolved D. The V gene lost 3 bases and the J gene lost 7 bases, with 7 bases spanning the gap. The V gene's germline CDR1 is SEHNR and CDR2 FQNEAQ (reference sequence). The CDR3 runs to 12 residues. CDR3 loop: CASSFSRNEQFF. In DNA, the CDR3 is TGTGCCAGCAGCTTTTCAAGGAATGAGCAGTTCTTC.

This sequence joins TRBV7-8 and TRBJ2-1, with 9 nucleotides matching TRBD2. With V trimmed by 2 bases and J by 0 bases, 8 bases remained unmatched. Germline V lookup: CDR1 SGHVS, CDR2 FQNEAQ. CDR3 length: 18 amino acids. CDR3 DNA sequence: TGTGCCAGCAGCTTACTTTCTAGCGGGACGTCCTCCTACAATGAGCAGTTCTTC. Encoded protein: CASSLLSSGTSSYNEQFF.

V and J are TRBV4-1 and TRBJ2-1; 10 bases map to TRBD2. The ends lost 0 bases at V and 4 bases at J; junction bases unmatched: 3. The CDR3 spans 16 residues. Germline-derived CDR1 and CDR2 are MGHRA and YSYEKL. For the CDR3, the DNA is TGCGCCAGCAGCCAAGATTGGACTAGCGGATACAATGAGCAGTTCTTC. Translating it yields CASSQDWTSGYNEQFF.

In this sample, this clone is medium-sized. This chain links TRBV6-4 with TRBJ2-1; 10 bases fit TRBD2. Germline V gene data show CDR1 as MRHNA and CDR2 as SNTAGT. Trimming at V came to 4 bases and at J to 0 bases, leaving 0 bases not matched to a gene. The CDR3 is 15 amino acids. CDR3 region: CASSGTSGSYNEQFF. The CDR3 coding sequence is TGTGCCAGCAGTGGGACTAGCGGCTCCTACAATGAGCAGTTCTTC.

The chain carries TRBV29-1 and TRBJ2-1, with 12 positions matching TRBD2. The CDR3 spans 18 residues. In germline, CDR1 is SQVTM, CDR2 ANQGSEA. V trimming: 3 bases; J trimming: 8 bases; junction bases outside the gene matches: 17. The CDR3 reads CSVDGSRLAGDQSDEQFF. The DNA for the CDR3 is TGCAGCGTTGACGGGTCAAGACTAGCGGGAGACCAATCGGATGAGCAGTTCTTC.

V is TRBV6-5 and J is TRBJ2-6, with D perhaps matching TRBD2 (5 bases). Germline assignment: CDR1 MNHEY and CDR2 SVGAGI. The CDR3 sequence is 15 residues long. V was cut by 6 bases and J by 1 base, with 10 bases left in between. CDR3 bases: TGTGCCAGCAGCCCGGACTTTTCTGGGGCCAACGTCCTGACTTTC. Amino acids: CASSPDFSGANVLTF.

CDR3 loop: CASSGTAGNSYNEQFF. In DNA form, the CDR3 reads TGTGCCAGCAGTGGTACAGCAGGGAACTCCTACAATGAGCAGTTCTTC. This chain joins TRBV2 and TRBJ2-1, with D tentatively TRBD1 (5 bases). The length of the CDR3 is 16 residues. Germline CDR1 reads SNHLY; CDR2 reads FYNNEI. V was cut by 4 bases and J by 0 bases, with 13 bases left in between. Drawing the rest from reference TRBV2 and TRBJ2-1, the complete variable domain is EPEVTQTPSHQVTQMGQEVILRCVPISNHLYFYWYRQILGQKVEFLVSFYNNEISEKSEIFDDQFSVERPDGSNFTLKIRSTKLEDSAMYFCASSGTAGNSYNEQFFGPGTRLTVL.

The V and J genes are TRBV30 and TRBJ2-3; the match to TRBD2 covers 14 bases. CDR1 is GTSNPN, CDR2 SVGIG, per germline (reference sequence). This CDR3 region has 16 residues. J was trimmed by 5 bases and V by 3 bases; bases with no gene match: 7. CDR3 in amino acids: CAWSRLAGGPEDTQYF. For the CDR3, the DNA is TGTGCCTGGAGCAGACTAGCGGGAGGGCCAGAAGATACGCAGTATTTT.

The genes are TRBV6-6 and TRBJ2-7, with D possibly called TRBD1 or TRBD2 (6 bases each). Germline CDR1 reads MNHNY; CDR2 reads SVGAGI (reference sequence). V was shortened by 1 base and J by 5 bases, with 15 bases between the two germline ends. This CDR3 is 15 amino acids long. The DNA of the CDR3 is TGTGCCAGCAGTTACTTGGGGGGCCTCAGGGACGAGCAGTACTTC. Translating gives CASSYLGGLRDEQYF.

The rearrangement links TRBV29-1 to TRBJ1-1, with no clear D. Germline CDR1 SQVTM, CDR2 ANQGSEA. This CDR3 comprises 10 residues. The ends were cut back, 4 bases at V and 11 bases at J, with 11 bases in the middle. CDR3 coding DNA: TGCAGCGTTGTGAATACGGAGGCTTTCTTT. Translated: CSVVNTEAFF.

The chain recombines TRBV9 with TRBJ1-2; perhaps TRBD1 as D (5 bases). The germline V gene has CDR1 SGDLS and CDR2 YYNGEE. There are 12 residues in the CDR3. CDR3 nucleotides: TGTGTCACGGGGGGATCGAGCTATGGCTACACCTTC. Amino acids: CVTGGSSYGYTF.

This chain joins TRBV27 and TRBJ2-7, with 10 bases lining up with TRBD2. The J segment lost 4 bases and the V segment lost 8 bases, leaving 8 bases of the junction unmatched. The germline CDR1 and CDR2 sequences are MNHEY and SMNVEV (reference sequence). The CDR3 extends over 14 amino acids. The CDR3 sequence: CASAPGLAWYEQYF. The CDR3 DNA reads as TGTGCCAGCGCGCCGGGACTAGCGTGGTACGAGCAGTACTTC.

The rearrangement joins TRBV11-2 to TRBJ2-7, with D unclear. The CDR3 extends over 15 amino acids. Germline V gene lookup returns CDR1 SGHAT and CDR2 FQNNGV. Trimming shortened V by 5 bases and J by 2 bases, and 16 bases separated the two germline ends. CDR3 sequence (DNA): TGTGCCAGCAGCATCCTACAACCACCACCCTACGAGCAGTACTTC. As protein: CASSILQPPPYEQYF.

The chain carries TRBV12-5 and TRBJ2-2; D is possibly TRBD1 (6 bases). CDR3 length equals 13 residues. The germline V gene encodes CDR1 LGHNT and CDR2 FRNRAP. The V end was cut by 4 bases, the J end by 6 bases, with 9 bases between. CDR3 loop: CASGSAGAGELFF. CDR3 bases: TGTGCTAGTGGTTCGGCAGGGGCCGGGGAGCTGTTTTTT.

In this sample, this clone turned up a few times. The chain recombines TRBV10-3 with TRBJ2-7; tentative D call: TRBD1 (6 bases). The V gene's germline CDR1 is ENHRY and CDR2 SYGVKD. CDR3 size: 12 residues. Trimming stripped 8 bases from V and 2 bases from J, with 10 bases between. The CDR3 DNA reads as TGTGCCATCGAGGACAGCGCCTACGAGCAGTACTTC. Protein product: CAIEDSAYEQYF.

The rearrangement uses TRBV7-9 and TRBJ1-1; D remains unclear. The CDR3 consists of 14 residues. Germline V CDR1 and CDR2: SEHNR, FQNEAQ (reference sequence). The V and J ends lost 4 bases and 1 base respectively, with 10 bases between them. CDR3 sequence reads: CASSSFGTNTEAFF. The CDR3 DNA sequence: TGTGCCAGCAGCTCATTTGGAACGAACACTGAAGCTTTCTTT. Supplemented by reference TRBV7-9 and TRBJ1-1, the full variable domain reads DTGVSQNPRHKITKRGQNVTFRCDPISEHNRLYWYRQTLGQGPEFLTYFQNEAQLEKSRLLSDRFSAERPKGSFSTLEIQRTEQGDSAMYLCASSSFGTNTEAFFGQGTRLTVV.

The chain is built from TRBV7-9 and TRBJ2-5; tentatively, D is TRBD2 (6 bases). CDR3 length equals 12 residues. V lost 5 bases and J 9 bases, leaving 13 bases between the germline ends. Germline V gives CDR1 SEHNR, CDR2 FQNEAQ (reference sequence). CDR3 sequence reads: CASSQEGQAQYF. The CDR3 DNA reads TGTGCCAGCAGCCAGGAGGGGCAGGCCCAGTACTTC.

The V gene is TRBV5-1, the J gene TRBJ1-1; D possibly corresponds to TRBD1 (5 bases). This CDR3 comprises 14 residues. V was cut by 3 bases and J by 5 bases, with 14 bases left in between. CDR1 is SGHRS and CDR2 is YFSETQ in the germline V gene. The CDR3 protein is CASSSPGGETEAFF. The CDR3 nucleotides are TGCGCCAGCAGCTCACCCGGGGGGGAAACTGAAGCTTTCTTT.

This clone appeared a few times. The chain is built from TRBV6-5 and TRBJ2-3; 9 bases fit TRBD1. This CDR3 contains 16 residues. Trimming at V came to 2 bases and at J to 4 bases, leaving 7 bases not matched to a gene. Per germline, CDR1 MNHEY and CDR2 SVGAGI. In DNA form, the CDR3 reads TGTGCCAGCAGTTACAATGGGGACAGGGCTGCAGATACGCAGTATTTT. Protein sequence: CASSYNGDRAADTQYF.

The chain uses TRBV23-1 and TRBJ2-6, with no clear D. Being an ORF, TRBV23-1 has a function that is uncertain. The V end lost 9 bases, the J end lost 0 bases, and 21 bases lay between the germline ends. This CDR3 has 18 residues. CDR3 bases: TGCGCCAGGAGACAAAAACAGTTCAAGAGCTCTGGGGCCAACGTCCTGACTTTC. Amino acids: CARRQKQFKSSGANVLTF.

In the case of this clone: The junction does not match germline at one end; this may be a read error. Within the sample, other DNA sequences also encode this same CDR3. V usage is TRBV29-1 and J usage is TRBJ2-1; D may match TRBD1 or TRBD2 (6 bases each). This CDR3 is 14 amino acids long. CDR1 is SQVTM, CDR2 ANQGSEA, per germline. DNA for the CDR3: TGCAGCGTTGTAGGGGGGAGCTCCTACAATGAGCAATTCTTC. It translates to CSVVGGSSYNEQFF.

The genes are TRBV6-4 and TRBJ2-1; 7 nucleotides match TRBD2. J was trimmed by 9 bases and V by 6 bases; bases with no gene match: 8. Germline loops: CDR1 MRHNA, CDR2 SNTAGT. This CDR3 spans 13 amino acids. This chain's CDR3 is CASSPRTGGEQFF. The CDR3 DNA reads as TGTGCCAGCAGCCCACGGACGGGAGGTGAGCAGTTCTTC.

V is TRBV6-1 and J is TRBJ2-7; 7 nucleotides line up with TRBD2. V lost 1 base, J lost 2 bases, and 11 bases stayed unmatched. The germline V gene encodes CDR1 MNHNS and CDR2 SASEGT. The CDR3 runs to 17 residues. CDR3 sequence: CASSEGGGRELPYEQYF. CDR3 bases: TGTGCCAGCAGTGAAGGCGGTGGGAGGGAGTTACCCTACGAGCAGTACTTC.

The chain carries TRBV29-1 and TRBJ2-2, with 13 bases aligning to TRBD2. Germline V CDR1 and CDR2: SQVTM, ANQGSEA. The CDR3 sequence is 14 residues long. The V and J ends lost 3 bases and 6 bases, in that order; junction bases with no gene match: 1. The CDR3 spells CSVDTSGRAGELFF. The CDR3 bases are TGCAGCGTTGACACTAGCGGGAGGGCCGGGGAGCTGTTTTTT.

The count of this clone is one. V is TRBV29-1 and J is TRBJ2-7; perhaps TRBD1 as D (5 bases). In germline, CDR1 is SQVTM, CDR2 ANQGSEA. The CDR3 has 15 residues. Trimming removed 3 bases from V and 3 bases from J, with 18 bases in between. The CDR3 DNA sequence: TGCAGCGTTGATGGTGGTGACAGACCATACTACGAGCAGTACTTC. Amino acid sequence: CSVDGGDRPYYEQYF.

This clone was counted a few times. The CDR3 is CSVVDRVKPKNIQYF. CDR3 DNA: TGCAGCGTCGTCGACAGGGTAAAACCCAAAAACATTCAGTACTTC. The gene calls are TRBV29-1 and TRBJ2-4; 7 positions match TRBD1. Per the germline V gene, CDR1 is SQVTM and CDR2 is ANQGSEA. V lost 6 bases to trimming and J lost 2 bases; unmatched junction nucleotides: 10. The CDR3 has 15 residues.

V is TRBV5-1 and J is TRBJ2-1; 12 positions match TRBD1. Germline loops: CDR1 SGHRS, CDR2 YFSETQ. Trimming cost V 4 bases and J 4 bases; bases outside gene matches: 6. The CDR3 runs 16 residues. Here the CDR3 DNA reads TGCGCCAGCAGCACCGGGACAGGGGGCTGGTACAATGAGCAGTTCTTC. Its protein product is CASSTGTGGWYNEQFF.